These T cell receptor beta chains were read from a single sample in a study of response to subunit inactivated influenza vaccine. TCRdb called the RT-PCR reads again in MiXCR, with one record for every CDR3 protein. The repertoire holds around 530,000 distinct CDR3 sequences, 10% to 15% seen once, with 10% in the top ten. Sample: PBMCs from blood, taken on the day of vaccination. These receptors all come from a man aged 45-60 years who received an inactivated influenza vaccine. CDR3s include the opening cysteine and the closing phenylalanine or tryptophan. Each record gives: J gene, V gene, D gene, CDR3 protein. A D gene is named only where the DNA matches it firmly.

TRBJ1-1	TRBV18	TRBD1	CASSLGTGGSGTEAFF
TRBJ1-1	TRBV7-9	-	CASSLHGQKNTEAFF
TRBJ2-2	TRBV29-1	-	CSVVYTGELFF
TRBJ2-7	TRBV6-1	-	CASSEWQGGSYEQYF
TRBJ2-6	TRBV20-1	TRBD1	CSANQGAGANVLTF
TRBJ1-5	TRBV19	-	CASNGGSNQPQHF
TRBJ1-2	TRBV27	-	CASSLSGANYGYTF
TRBJ2-2	TRBV5-1	TRBD1	CASSRGTGGTGELFF
TRBJ1-1	TRBV20-1	-	CSARDLQGLAEAFF
TRBJ2-5	TRBV20-1	-	CSARDARGGETQYF
TRBJ2-7	TRBV12-3/TRBV12-4	TRBD2	CASSQAGSYEQYF
TRBJ2-7	TRBV6-1	-	CASTSTIGSYEQYF
TRBJ2-7	TRBV2	-	CASSPPGRSYEQYF
TRBJ2-5	TRBV3-1	-	CASSQDGRRVIQETQYF
TRBJ2-7	TRBV12-3/TRBV12-4	-	CASSLAETRTEQYF
TRBJ2-4	TRBV20-1	-	CSAPSGLANNIQYF
TRBJ1-1	TRBV12-3/TRBV12-4	-	CASSFYGGGYFKNTEAFF
TRBJ2-1	TRBV11-2	-	CASSPRDSGRQFF
TRBJ2-5	TRBV28	-	CASSGQRQTVGKETQYF
TRBJ2-5	TRBV3-1	TRBD2	CASSQDQRALAGVETQYF
TRBJ2-1	TRBV15	TRBD2	CATSRAGRVNEQFF
TRBJ1-1	TRBV27	-	CASSLLRTAEAFF
TRBJ1-1	TRBV29-1	-	CSVVRGAGRKAFF
TRBJ2-7	TRBV4-3	-	CASSQGLQFRDEQYF
TRBJ2-3	TRBV5-1	TRBD1	CASRYGQGSDTQYF
TRBJ2-3	TRBV3-1	-	CASSQEWLALGDTQYF
TRBJ2-1	TRBV7-2	TRBD1	CASSTNRGSYNEQFF
TRBJ1-3	TRBV29-1	TRBD1	CSVERDRAGNTIYF
TRBJ2-7	TRBV4-3	-	CASSQDVRAAGSYEQYF
TRBJ2-1	TRBV11-2	TRBD2	CASSLFRKREAGYNEQFF
TRBJ2-7	TRBV6-2/TRBV6-3	TRBD1	CASLSPGQFYEQYF
TRBJ2-3	TRBV6-2/TRBV6-3	-	CASSPYTEGQYF
TRBJ2-1	TRBV29-1	TRBD2	CSGTSGSALGQFF
TRBJ2-2	TRBV6-4	-	CASSDSGTGELFF
TRBJ2-3	TRBV12-3/TRBV12-4	-	CASRTSDRGAPHDTQYF
TRBJ2-1	TRBV6-6	-	CASSYFDLGEQFF
TRBJ2-1	TRBV5-6	-	CASSGIPDGVRNEQFF
TRBJ2-1	TRBV20-1	TRBD2	CSARSGLAVYNEQFF
TRBJ2-2	TRBV28	-	CASSSIGELFF
TRBJ2-7	TRBV5-5	-	CASSLVLTSLTYEQYF
TRBJ1-6	TRBV4-3	-	CASSQELDGGALHF
TRBJ2-2	TRBV5-1	-	CASSDLGGTGELFF
TRBJ1-1	TRBV27	-	CASSLYGRGSRNTEAFF
TRBJ2-1	TRBV20-1	TRBD1	CSAPGTAYNEQFF
TRBJ2-3	TRBV11-2	TRBD2	CATAKEGRADTQYF
TRBJ2-7	TRBV12-3/TRBV12-4	-	CASSFQGVRDSYEQYF